The rows below give T cell receptor beta chains drawn from one sample of a study of T cell responses to AZD1222 COVID-19 vaccine. Only in-frame clones appear in the TCRdb table, and some are missing; sequencing was by immunoSEQ multiplex PCR. In the table there are under 50,000 clones, approximately 90% of which are singletons. The sample consisted of peripheral blood, taken 28 days after the second AZD1222 dose. Receptors were obtained from an adult who received the AZD1222 COVID-19 vaccine. Each CDR3 is given with its conserved first and last residue. The D gene is left open where the match is weak. Not all rows give a size; the values are once, few, many and, for expanded clones, a class.

TRBJ2-7 TRBV4-2 . TRBD2 TGTGCCAGCAGCCAAGGTACAGCGGGAGGGGTGATCGGGTACGAGCAGTACTTC CASSQGTAGGVIGYEQYF
TRBJ1-4 TRBV5-1 . . TGCGCCAGCAGCCGACAGGATGGACCCCCCCGGGAATTT CASSRQDGPPREF
TRBJ1-5 TRBV10-3 . . TGTGCCATCAGGGGGGGGGATCCAGGAGGCAATCAGCCCCAGCATTTT CAIRGGDPGGNQPQHF
TRBJ1-5 TRBV30 . TRBD1 TGTGCCTGGAGTTCCGGACAGGGTGGAAGCAATCAGCCCCAGCATTTT CAWSSGQGGSNQPQHF
TRBJ1-1 TRBV9 . . TGTGCCAGCAGCCCAGGGGTGGTCACTGAAGCTTTCTTT CASSPGVVTEAFF
TRBJ1-2 TRBV4-3 . . TGCGCCAGCAGCCAAGATCGCGAGGGGCCCCCCTATGGCTACACCTTC CASSQDREGPPYGYTF
TRBJ1-2 TRBV29-1 . . TGCAGCGCTGAGGGCAGGGGCTATGGCTACACCTTC CSAEGRGYGYTF
TRBJ2-7 TRBV4-1 . TRBD2 TGCGCCAGCAGCCAAGAATCTAGCGGGAGAGCCCCCCGGTACTTC CASSQESSGRAPRYF
TRBJ2-1 TRBV9 . TRBD1 TGTGCCAGCAGCGGGGACAGGGGAACCTACAATGAGCAGTTCTTC CASSGDRGTYNEQFF
TRBJ2-6 TRBV7-9 . TRBD2 TGTGCCAGCAGCTTCGGACTAGCGGACGTCTCCTCTGGGGCCAACGTCCTGACTTTC CASSFGLADVSSGANVLTF
TRBJ2-5 TRBV30 once . TGTGCCTGGAGCCTAAGCGCGCGGCGGTACCAAGAGACCCAGTACTTC CAWSLSARRYQETQYF
TRBJ1-1 TRBV5-4 few . TGTGCCAGCAGCACCACAGGGTCCGCCACTGAAGCTTTCTTT CASSTTGSATEAFF
TRBJ2-1 TRBV2 . TRBD2 TGTGCCAGCAGTCTTCGGGTAGCGGGAGGGCGAAACAATGAGCAGTTCTTC CASSLRVAGGRNNEQFF